This T cell receptor beta chain is drawn from a study of siplizumab effects on memory and regulatory T cells. Germline V CDR1 and CDR2: SGHNT, YYREEE (reference sequence). The ends lost 4 bases at V and 4 bases at J; junction bases unmatched: 7. The CDR3 has 16 amino acids. In its sample, this clone was seen once. Assays were performed on about 100,000 TCR templates per sample. Measured with immunoSEQ multiplex PCR; TCRdb has only the in-frame clones, and not every one. The data contain approximately 98,000 clones, around 94% of them singletons. The sample taken for sequencing was non-Treg CD4+ T cells sorted from blood. The receptor's source is a human donor in good health. This sequence joins TRBV5-4 and TRBJ2-5, with 13 bases matching TRBD2. In DNA, the CDR3 is TGTGCCAGCAGCCTTGGGGGACTAGCGGGAATAGAGACCCAGTACTTC. It yields the protein CASSLGGLAGIETQYF.